This T cell receptor beta chain was captured in a study of blood T cell repertoires in COVID-19. About the research overall: Italy, Spain and the United States were the sources of the convalescent and acute COVID-19 samples. T cells, B-cell-depleted T cells, or PBMCs supplied cDNA or gDNA.

Germline V gene data show CDR1 as MNHEY and CDR2 as SMNVEV (reference sequence). With 9 bases clipped from V and 3 bases from J, the junction kept 7 bases outside the gene matches. The CDR3 is made up of 14 amino acids. As processed by the authors: From reference gene primer amplification, estimates of nucleated cell counts were derived. Generated by immunoSEQ multiplex PCR, the TCRdb table keeps only in-frame clones and is missing some. V, J and clone size derive from that table, while D and trimming were established from the DNA sequence. There are 150,000 to 200,000 clones in the sample; approximately 79% occur only once, and less than 15% lies in the top ten.

The V gene is TRBV27, the J gene TRBJ2-1; 8 nucleotides align to TRBD2. The sequence came from a man between 45 and 60 years old who had recovered from COVID-19. Sequencing was carried out using peripheral blood. CDR3 bases: TGTGCCAGTAAGACGGGAGGGCGCTACAATGAGCAGTTCTTC. Its protein product is CASKTGGRYNEQFF.